The text below deals with one T cell receptor (beta chain). Naive CD45RA+ and memory CD45RA-negative subsets were split from CD4+ cells. The sample belongs to a study of shared clonotypes between healthy human individuals. Libraries were prepared by immunoSEQ multiplex PCR; TCRdb keeps only in-frame clonotypes and omits some of them. The sample carries roughly 500,000 clones, roughly 95% recorded once. V gave up 6 bases and J gave up 9 bases, with 22 bases separating them. The CDR3 is made up of 15 amino acids. Germline CDR1 SGHRS, CDR2 YFSETQ. The genes are TRBV5-1 and TRBJ2-1, with a possible D match to TRBD2 (5 bases). Sequencing input: naive CD4+ T cells sorted from blood. Stated subset: CD45RA+ positively selected. The source is a woman between 25 and 40 years old in good health. The CDR3 DNA is TGCGCCAGCAAGCGGTTCGAGGCTAGCCTTTCTGAGCAGTTCTTC. Translating gives CASKRFEASLSEQFF.